Reported below is one TCR beta chain. Sequencing was performed with immunoSEQ multiplex PCR; in TCRdb, only in-frame clones are kept and a portion is missing. There are 130,000 or so clones in the sample; more than 70% occur only once, and 40% lies in the top ten. This sample is part of a study of control samples from healthy donors and cancer patients. The germline gives CDR1 SGHTA, CDR2 FQGNSA. The V gene lost 4 bases and the J gene lost 0 bases, with 10 bases spanning the gap. This CDR3 region has 15 residues. The chain recombines TRBV7-2 with TRBJ1-3; D unclear. The sample was blood. The sequence derives from a man between 50 and 59 years old in good health. CDR3 sequence reads: CASSSGLFSGNTIYF. The CDR3 DNA reads as TGTGCCAGCAGCTCCGGACTCTTCTCTGGAAACACCATATATTTT. Supplemented by reference TRBV7-2 and TRBJ1-3, the full variable domain reads GAGVSQSPSNKVTEKGKDVELRCDPISGHTALYWYRQSLGQGLEFLIYFQGNSAPDKSGLPSDRFSAERTGGSVSTLTIQRTQQEDSAVYLCASSSGLFSGNTIYFGEGSWLTVV.